Each of the 14 T cell receptor beta chains below was sequenced from the same sample in a study of cytomegalovirus exposure and HLA in healthy donors (TCRdb year 2017). Receptor amplification or capture employed the immunoSEQ multiplex PCR assay. The multiplex PCR relied on a mix of 60 forward primers for TCR Vbeta segments and 13 reverse primers for TCR Jbeta segments. Here the immuneACCESS table is served through TCRdb, limited to in-frame sequences with V and J called. Missing clones are a known gap in these copies; in checked studies unresolved V genes cover under half, and the rest lacks a known reason. The sample data list 150,000 to 200,000 clones, and 81% of these were observed just once. Jointly, the top ten make up around 4% of the sample. Sample: PBMCs. Receptors originate from a man aged 45-60 years in good health and CMV-seronegative.

This chain connects TRBV6-5 to TRBJ2-7; possibly TRBD2 for D (5 bases). Per germline, CDR1 MNHEY and CDR2 SVGAGI. The V and J ends lost 2 bases and 4 bases respectively, with 15 bases between them. This CDR3 has 15 amino acids. Written as DNA, the CDR3 is TGTGCCAGCAGTTACCGAGGGAACAGAGGGTACGAGCAGTACTTC. This gives the protein CASSYRGNRGYEQYF.

This clone appeared once. This chain links TRBV27 with TRBJ1-1; D remains unclear. The CDR3 sequence is 13 residues long. Germline V lookup: CDR1 MNHEY, CDR2 SMNVEV (reference sequence). Trimming stripped 7 bases from V and 8 bases from J, with 17 bases between. This CDR3 reads CASKNRVGTEAFF. CDR3 nucleotide sequence: TGTGCCAGCAAAAACCGCGTTGGTACCGAAGCTTTCTTT.

V gene TRBV11-1 combines with J gene TRBJ2-5; D is possibly TRBD2 (6 bases). The end of the DNA aligns better with TRBJ2-7, so the J call may be wrong. Per the germline V gene, CDR1 is SGHAT and CDR2 is FQDESV (reference sequence). The CDR3 has 13 amino acids. The CDR3 is CATAIGGIYEQYF. The CDR3 bases are TGTGCCACCGCAATTGGGGGGATCTACGAGCAGTACTTC.

J is TRBJ2-1 and V is TRBV6-5, with D possibly matching TRBD1 (6 bases). This CDR3 has 13 residues. V dropped 6 bases and J dropped 2 bases, with 8 bases sitting between them. Germline V gene lookup returns CDR1 MNHEY and CDR2 SVGAGI. The CDR3 nucleotides read TGTGCCAGCAGAAAGGGGGCCTACAATGAGCAGTTCTTC. It translates to CASRKGAYNEQFF.

This chain links TRBV27 with TRBJ2-2; perhaps TRBD1 as D (6 bases). This CDR3 is 18 amino acids long. Deletions cut 3 bases from V and 2 bases from J, with 19 bases between. Germline CDR1 and CDR2: MNHEY and SMNVEV (reference sequence). The CDR3 region has the DNA TGTGCCAGCAGTTTGCAGGGGCCTCTATTTAGTAACACCGGGGAGCTGTTTTTT. This gives the protein CASSLQGPLFSNTGELFF.

In its sample, this clone was seen once. J is TRBJ2-5 and V is TRBV14, with D unresolved. Germline loops: CDR1 SGHDN, CDR2 FVKESK. V gave up 0 bases and J gave up 2 bases, with 7 bases separating them. This CDR3 is built from 14 residues. The CDR3 sequence is CASSQERSQETQYF. The CDR3 DNA follows: TGTGCCAGCAGCCAAGAGCGATCACAAGAGACCCAGTACTTC. Looking up the rest from reference TRBV14 and TRBJ2-5 gives the full variable domain: EAGVTQFPSHSVIEKGQTVTLRCDPISGHDNLYWYRRVMGKEIKFLLHFVKESKQDESGMPNNRFLAERTGGTYSTLKVQPAELEDSGVYFCASSQERSQETQYFGPGTRLLVL.

In this sample, this clone turned up a few times. The chain carries TRBV5-6 and TRBJ2-3; 8 nucleotides align to TRBD1. The length of the CDR3 is 16 residues. Trimming at V came to 3 bases and at J to 2 bases, leaving 8 bases not matched to a gene. In germline, CDR1 is SGHDT, CDR2 YYEEEE. CDR3 region: CASSSGNRGATDTQYF. DNA of the CDR3: TGTGCCAGCAGCTCCGGAAACAGGGGGGCCACAGATACGCAGTATTTT.

The CDR3 reads CASSPGAGGREQYF. In nucleotides, the CDR3 is TGTGCCAGCTCCCCAGGGGCCGGGGGGCGGGAGCAGTACTTC. The V gene is TRBV27, the J gene TRBJ2-7; D perhaps matches TRBD2 (7 bases). V was shortened by 8 bases and J by 7 bases, with 21 bases between the two germline ends. This CDR3 has 14 amino acids. Germline assignment: CDR1 MNHEY and CDR2 SMNVEV (reference sequence).

The chain recombines TRBV10-1 with TRBJ2-1; 11 bases are a match to TRBD1. The CDR3 totals 20 residues. Germline V gene lookup returns CDR1 WNHNN and CDR2 SYGVQD (reference sequence). J lost 8 bases, V lost 0 bases, and 18 bases had no gene match. In DNA form, the CDR3 reads TGCGCCAGCAGTGAGTCGGACAGGGGGCAGGTAAGGGGGCCTGTTGATGAGCAGTTCTTC. Its translation is CASSESDRGQVRGPVDEQFF.

The chain combines TRBV7-2 with TRBJ1-2, with a possible D match to TRBD1 (6 bases). The germline V and J ends were trimmed by 8 bases and 5 bases, with 15 bases remaining between them. Germline CDR1 reads SGHTA; CDR2 reads FQGNSA. The CDR3 consists of 13 residues. The CDR3 reads CASSEGGPYGYTF. CDR3 in DNA: TGTGCCAGCTCAGAGGGGGGGCCGTATGGCTACACCTTC.

This clone was observed a few times. Here the CDR3 reads CASSLQGARGEKLFF. CDR3 nucleotide sequence: TGTGCCAGCAGTCTACAGGGGGCAAGGGGAGAAAAACTGTTTTTT. The V gene is TRBV2, the J gene TRBJ1-4; 9 bases map to TRBD1. The CDR3 consists of 15 residues. Germline values: CDR1 SNHLY, CDR2 FYNNEI. Germline trimming cut 5 bases from V and 8 bases from J; bases unmatched to any gene: 9.

V usage is TRBV2 and J usage is TRBJ2-1; 10 positions match TRBD2. The germline V gene encodes CDR1 SNHLY and CDR2 FYNNEI. The CDR3 consists of 16 residues. J was trimmed by 7 bases and V by 6 bases; bases with no gene match: 12. CDR3 sequence reads: CASREVASGGANEQFF. The CDR3 DNA is TGTGCCAGCAGGGAGGTCGCGAGCGGGGGGGCGAATGAGCAGTTCTTC.

This clone was seen once. The germline gene is not matched at one end of the junction; a read error may be the cause. The chain is built from TRBV11-2 and TRBJ1-3; D not certain. The CDR3 spans 15 residues. Germline-derived CDR1 and CDR2 are SGHAT and FQNNGV. CDR3 nucleotides: TGTGCCGGCAGCAGCGGAGTGAGCTCTGGAAACACCATATATTTT. Protein: CAGSSGVSSGNTIYF. The variable domain in full, with the rest retrieved from reference TRBV11-2 and TRBJ1-3, is EAGVAQSPRYKIIEKRQSVAFWCNPISGHATLYWYQQILGQGPKLLIQFQNNGVVDDSQLPKDRFSAERLKGVDSTLKIQPAKLEDSAVYLCAGSSGVSSGNTIYFGEGSWLTVV.

CDR3 nucleotides: TGTGCCAGCTCACCGAATCAGTTGAACACTGAAGCTTTCTTT. This sequence encodes CASSPNQLNTEAFF. The V and J genes are TRBV18 and TRBJ1-1; D is unresolved. Trimming took off 3 bases at V and 0 bases at J, with 8 bases between the two ends. CDR1 and CDR2 (germline): KGHSH, LQKENI. The CDR3 sequence is 14 residues long.